The clone carrying this T cell receptor (beta chain) was picked up a small number of times. As yet, its antigen is unknown. The CDR3 has 14 residues. V lost 5 bases and J lost 3, with 11 bases in between. Germline CDR1 MNHEY, CDR2 SVGEGT. Sequencing of the DNA from cultured CD4+ T cells was carried out with the Oncomine TCR Beta short-read assay. Genomic DNA extraction was carried out from cultured CD4+ T cells. From the PCR reads, TCRdb called clonotypes with MiXCR, one entry per CDR3 protein. The sample includes about 17,000 distinct CDR3 sequences, 50% to 70% of them seen just once. The data were obtained in a study of vaccination and CD4 T cells after COVID-19. Study as a whole: Post-COVID draws followed diagnosis by a median around 100 days (range 35 to 161). Overlapping spike peptides of SARS-CoV-2, HCoV-NL63, HCoV-OC43 and HCoV-229E were used, and cells were stimulated with them.

Treatment indicated: approximately nine-day PBMC culture with coronavirus spike peptide pools or control peptides (ViraFEST assay). Expansion of antigen-specific T cells with peptide pools by ViraFEST preceded sequencing of TCRs. The sequencing here drew on CD4+ T cells from blood, cultured in vitro, taken after SARS-CoV-2 vaccination. This TCR was recovered from a human donor who had recovered from COVID-19. The V and J genes are TRBV6-2 or TRBV6-3 and TRBJ1-5, with TRBD1 as a possible D gene (5 bases). CDR3 coding DNA: TGTGCCAGCAGTCCTCAGGGCCACAATCAGCCCCAGCATTTT. It is translated as CASSPQGHNQPQHF.